This TCR beta chain was profiled in a study of shared clonotypes between healthy human individuals. The overall study: Contributing individuals were two females and a few males aged 18 to 49.

Naive CD8 cells comprised CD45RO-negative, CCR7-positively selected cells, excluding terminally differentiated effector memory CD45RA+ cells. Regarding this clone: Its antigen is still unknown.

Between the trimmed V and J ends, which lost 6 bases and 3 bases, there was a span of 12 bases. Germline-derived CDR1 and CDR2 are SQVTM and ANQGSEA. The CDR3 totals 13 residues. Generated by immunoSEQ multiplex PCR, the TCRdb table keeps only in-frame clones and is missing some. Here the sample spans over 800,000 clones, 80% to 95% being singletons. Whole-study results and caveats: Sequencing depth was a factor that was expected to affect clonotype sharing among donors.

What was sequenced was naive CD8+ T cells sorted from blood. The gene calls are TRBV29-1 and TRBJ2-1; possibly TRBD2 for D (6 bases). The clonotype originates from a man younger than 40 in good health. CDR3 bases: TGCAGCGTACGGCGGCGGGACTACAATGAGCAGTTCTTC. It translates to CSVRRRDYNEQFF.